This TCR beta chain emerged from a study of monozygotic twins with inflammatory bowel disease. General study results and limits: Versus healthy twins, IBD patients showed fewer clonotypes shared with others, especially with disease activity.

During cDNA synthesis, UMIs that each contained a 6-nucleotide sample barcode were added by means of template switching. One entry per CDR3 protein, without DNA, is what TCRdb gives after re-calling the 5' RACE reads. Its clone listing holds some 100,000 distinct CDR3 sequences. Whole blood without T cell sorting served as the source of isolated total RNA. For this clonotype: The antigen is not known.

CDR3 length: 14 residues. The germline CDR1 and CDR2 sequences are SGHRS and YFSETQ. V and J are TRBV5-1 and TRBJ2-5. The sequence derives from a human donor with ulcerative colitis or Crohn's disease, or a healthy co-twin of an affected twin (not recorded which). The sequenced sample consisted of blood. CDR3: CASSLSPYTVTQYF.